Sequencing of this T cell receptor (beta chain) was carried out in a study of T cell responses to AZD1222 COVID-19 vaccine. The table came from immunoSEQ multiplex PCR; TCRdb's copy has only in-frame clones and leaves some out. The sample has 100,000 to 150,000 clones; 90% are singletons. Germline V gene sequence: CDR1 MNHEY, CDR2 SMNVEV (reference sequence). There are 14 residues in the CDR3. V lost 7 bases, J lost 4 bases, and 5 bases stayed unmatched. The sequence was collected from an adult in good health. The input for sequencing was peripheral blood, taken on day 0 of AZD1222 vaccination. This chain links TRBV27 with TRBJ2-5; 11 positions agree with TRBD2. The chain's CDR3 is CASNIGLAGETQYF. Written as DNA, the CDR3 is TGTGCCAGCAATATCGGACTAGCGGGAGAGACCCAGTACTTC.